This T cell receptor (beta chain) was retrieved from a study of T cell repertoires in cytomegalovirus infection. The study's findings and limits: Cumulative frequency of public TCR beta families picked out carriers of CMV plus the relevant HLA.

From the reads, TCRdb called clonotypes with MiXCR, one entry per CDR3 protein. The sample records hundreds of thousands of distinct CDR3 sequences, approximately 40% being singletons. Points on this clonotype: Its antigen is unknown.

J was trimmed by 4 bases and V by 5 bases; bases with no gene match: 8. The germline CDR1 and CDR2 sequences are MNHEY and SVGEGT. The CDR3 totals 15 residues. J is TRBJ1-2 and V is TRBV6-2 or TRBV6-3; 9 bases map to TRBD1. Sample: cultured PBMCs, taken from culture after CMV antigen stimulation. This TCR derives from a human donor in good health (CMV status not recorded). Some clones in this sample may be carry-over from other donors' samples. CDR3 DNA: TGTGCCAGCAGTCGACCGGGACAGGGTTTCTATGGCTACACCTTC. Its translation: CASSRPGQGFYGYTF.